The next 27 T cell receptor beta chains were all read from a single sample in a study of T cells in Graves' hyperthyroidism and ophthalmopathy. The TCR beta CDR3 regions underwent amplification using RNA transcripts as the source. A first-round RT-PCR of the TCR CDR3 used the HTBI primer set. Each CDR3 protein is one row after TCRdb ran MiXCR on the multiplex PCR reads. Of roughly 570,000 distinct CDR3 sequences in the sample, roughly 46% are singletons; the top ten hold around 7.7%. Sequenced input: peripheral blood or thyroid tissue (not recorded which). The receptors originated from a woman under 30 with Graves' hyperthyroidism.

The chain carries TRBV6-5 and TRBJ1-5; D gene uncertain. Trimming took off 5 bases at V and 0 bases at J, with 17 bases between the two ends. CDR1 is MNHEY, CDR2 SVGAGI, per germline. The CDR3 sequence is 17 residues long. The DNA of the CDR3 is TGTGCCAGCAGTCCTTCGGGGAACATTTATAGCAATCAGCCCCAGCATTTT. Protein product: CASSPSGNIYSNQPQHF.

The sample holds many counts of this clonotype. The chain joins TRBV12-3 or TRBV12-4 to TRBJ1-3; 9 bases agree with TRBD1. V lost 5 bases, J lost 7 bases, and 9 bases stayed unmatched. This CDR3 has 15 residues. CDR3 loop: CASSTGTGNLNTIYF. CDR3 in DNA: TGTGCCAGCAGTACCGGGACAGGGAATTTGAACACCATATATTTT.

Turning to this clonotype: The conserved phenylalanine or tryptophan is not found at the CDR3 terminus, so this likely reflects a read error. Because the CDR3's place on the DNA is in doubt, the DNA is left out and the CDR3 is given as listed by TCRdb. The chain combines TRBV9 with TRBJ1-4. Both ends counted, the CDR3 spans 8 residues. Germline CDR1 and CDR2: SGDLS and YYNGEE. CDR3: CASSVGAS.

This clonotype was counted at least ten times. J is TRBJ1-3 and V is TRBV14, with no clear D. The germline gives CDR1 SGHDN, CDR2 FVKESK. The CDR3 is made up of 15 amino acids. Trimming took 2 bases from V and 7 from J, leaving 15 bases between them. CDR3: CASSQRGTVGNTIYF. DNA of the CDR3: TGTGCCAGCAGCCAACGGGGAACTGTGGGGAACACCATATATTTT.

The J gene is TRBJ2-3, the V gene TRBV20-1; 12 nucleotides agree with TRBD2. Trimming took 1 base from V and 8 from J; bases not matched to a gene: 4. There are 14 residues in the CDR3. The germline V gene encodes CDR1 DFQATT and CDR2 SNEGSKA (reference sequence). The CDR3 spells CSARVLAGGTTQYF. The CDR3 DNA reads TGCAGTGCTAGAGTTCTAGCGGGAGGGACTACGCAGTATTTT.

With respect to this clonotype: Possible read error: a much larger clone is one base away. The CDR3 bases are TGCAGTGCTAGGCGGGGGGGAGACTCCTATAATTCACCCCTCCACTTT. This codes for CSARRGGDSYNSPLHF. This chain links TRBV20-1 with TRBJ1-6; possible D gene TRBD1, 5 bases. This CDR3 spans 16 amino acids. Germline V CDR1 and CDR2: DFQATT, SNEGSKA (reference sequence). The V end was cut by 3 bases, the J end by 0 bases, with 12 bases between.

This sequence joins TRBV29-1 and TRBJ1-2; no definite D call. Germline CDR1 reads SQVTM; CDR2 reads ANQGSEA. The V end was cut by 3 bases, the J end by 0 bases, with 8 bases between. This CDR3 spans 13 amino acids. The CDR3 here is CSVEVTSNYGYTF. The CDR3 DNA follows: TGCAGCGTTGAGGTGACCTCTAACTATGGCTACACCTTC.

The rearrangement joins TRBV7-9 to TRBJ1-1; no firm D call. V was pared by 4 bases and J by 14 bases, with 29 bases between. CDR1 is SEHNR and CDR2 is FQNEAQ in the germline V gene (reference sequence). The CDR3 runs to 16 residues. CDR3 nucleotides: TGTGCCAGCAGCTCCTTACTAGCCTACTCCTACAATGAGCAGTTCTTT. This codes for CASSSLLAYSYNEQFF.

This clonotype was counted ten times or more. The rearrangement joins TRBV4-2 to TRBJ2-7, with TRBD2 matching over 7 bases. CDR1 and CDR2 (germline): LGHNA, YNFKEQ. V lost 0 bases and J lost 1; bases outside the gene matches: 6. The CDR3 extends over 16 amino acids. The CDR3 loop reads CASSQDPRDYSYEQYF. Here the CDR3 DNA reads TGTGCCAGCAGCCAAGATCCACGGGACTATTCCTACGAGCAGTACTTC.

The table lists this clonotype with many counts. The chain carries TRBV6-5 and TRBJ2-5; TRBD2 aligns across 9 bases. V lost 8 bases, J lost 2 bases, and 12 bases stayed unmatched. In germline, CDR1 is MNHEY, CDR2 SVGAGI. The CDR3 sequence is 16 residues long. The DNA of the CDR3 is TGTGCCAGCTCCTGGGGGCTAGCGGGAAGTCAAGAGACCCAGTACTTC. Amino acids: CASSWGLAGSQETQYF.

Points on this clonotype: Germline and junction disagree at one end, which may indicate a read error. This sequence joins TRBV7-9 and TRBJ2-5, with 7 bases that match TRBD1. This CDR3 is built from 16 residues. Germline CDR1 is SEHNR and CDR2 is FQNEAQ (reference sequence). The CDR3 DNA is TGCGCCAGCAGCCAAGACAGGGATTTGTACCAAGAGACCCAGTACTTC. Protein sequence: CASSQDRDLYQETQYF. The full variable domain, rest sourced from reference TRBV7-9 and TRBJ2-5, is DTGVSQNPRHKITKRGQNVTFRCDPISEHNRLYWYRQTLGQGPEFLTYFQNEAQLEKSRLLSDRFSAERPKGSFSTLEIQRTEQGDSAMYLCASSQDRDLYQETQYFGPGTRLLVL.

In this sample, this clonotype turned up a few times. This chain connects TRBV7-2 to TRBJ2-1; 10 positions agree with TRBD2. V trimming: 1 base; J trimming: 8 bases; junction bases outside the gene matches: 11. CDR1 is SGHTA and CDR2 is FQGNSA in the germline V gene. There are 17 residues in the CDR3. CDR3 sequence (DNA): TGTGCCAGCAGCTTAGTATTAGCGGGAGGCCCTAGGGATGAGCAGTTCTTC. The encoded protein is CASSLVLAGGPRDEQFF.

On this clonotype itself: A read error is possible here, since a much larger clone lies one base away. J is TRBJ1-3 and V is TRBV19, with D uncertain. The length of the CDR3 is 15 residues. CDR1 LNHDA and CDR2 SQIVND come from the germline V gene (reference sequence). The CDR3 sequence is CASSISDFSGTTIYF. In DNA, the CDR3 is TGTGCCAGTAGTATCTCAGACTTCTCTGGAACCACCATATATTTT.

The V and J genes are TRBV6-1 and TRBJ2-3; D is perhaps TRBD1 (6 bases). Trimming left V 9 bases short and J 1 base short, with 14 bases between. The CDR3 runs 14 residues. Germline CDR1 MNHNS, CDR2 SASEGT. This chain's CDR3 is CASRQVVGTDTQYF. The DNA for the CDR3 is TGTGCCAGTAGACAGGTCGTCGGCACAGATACGCAGTATTTT.

The CDR3 DNA reads as TGTGCCAGCAGGCCTAGCGGGGGTGGAAAACTGTTTTTT. This codes for CASRPSGGGKLFF. The chain has TRBV12-3 or TRBV12-4 and TRBJ1-4; the D gene is possibly TRBD1 (5 bases). CDR3 size: 13 residues. V was trimmed by 6 bases and J by 10 bases, leaving 15 bases between them.

This clonotype was seen repeatedly, ten times or more. The chain combines TRBV7-6 with TRBJ1-4, with TRBD1 matching over 10 bases. CDR3 length: 14 residues. V shed 8 bases and J 8 bases; nucleotides not matched to a gene: 8. CDR1 is SGHVS, CDR2 FNYEAQ, per germline. CDR3 region: CASGSPGQGEKLFF. CDR3 sequence (DNA): TGTGCCAGCGGTTCCCCGGGACAGGGGGAAAAACTGTTTTTT. Together with reference TRBV7-6 and TRBJ1-4, the CDR3 gives the full variable domain: GAGVSQSPRYKVTKRGQDVALRCDPISGHVSLYWYRQALGQGPEFLTYFNYEAQQDKSGLPNDRFSAERPEGSISTLTIQRTEQRDSAMYRCASGSPGQGEKLFFGSGTQLSVL.

This clonotype appeared many times. As DNA, the CDR3 is TGTGCCAGCAGTTACTCTCCCGGGACTTCCGACGAGCAGTACTTC. This sequence encodes CASSYSPGTSDEQYF. V gene TRBV6-5 combines with J gene TRBJ2-7; D perhaps matches TRBD2 (6 bases). Germline assignment: CDR1 MNHEY and CDR2 SVGAGI. The ends were cut back, 0 bases at V and 5 bases at J, with 14 bases in the middle. This CDR3 contains 15 residues.

The V gene is TRBV29-1, the J gene TRBJ2-5; tentatively, D is TRBD2 (5 bases). The CDR3 has 13 amino acids. CDR1 and CDR2 (germline): SQVTM, ANQGSEA. Trimming stripped 8 bases from V and 0 bases from J, with 13 bases between. The CDR3 sequence is CSTASGNQETQYF. The CDR3 DNA reads as TGCAGCACTGCGAGCGGAAACCAAGAGACCCAGTACTTC.

This clonotype was found many times. The genes are TRBV18 and TRBJ2-5, with D unclear. This CDR3 region has 16 residues. V lost 2 bases and J 2 bases, leaving 15 bases between the germline ends. The V gene's germline CDR1 is KGHSH and CDR2 LQKENI. The CDR3 region is CASSPLVESVQETQYF. DNA of the CDR3: TGTGCCAGCTCACCATTGGTGGAGAGCGTACAAGAGACCCAGTACTTC.

This chain links TRBV4-3 with TRBJ1-2; D may be TRBD1 (5 bases). Germline V gene lookup returns CDR1 LGHNA and CDR2 YSLEER. The CDR3 consists of 13 residues. Trimming took 4 bases from V and 11 from J, leaving 17 bases between them. CDR3 residues: CASSPGLNLGYTF. Here the CDR3 DNA reads TGCGCCAGCAGCCCGGGACTGAACTTAGGGTACACCTTC.

This clonotype occurred a few times. The gene calls are TRBV2 and TRBJ2-3, with 8 bases lining up with TRBD1. The CDR3 is 14 amino acids. V gave up 7 bases and J gave up 6 bases; unmatched junction bases: 9. Germline V lookup: CDR1 SNHLY, CDR2 FYNNEI. CDR3: CASTRTGPTDTQYF. The CDR3 nucleotides are TGTGCCAGCACAAGGACAGGGCCTACGGATACGCAGTATTTT.

For this clonotype: This may arise from a read error, as a much more abundant clone is one base away. The rearrangement joins TRBV24-1 to TRBJ2-1, with unresolved D. The V end was cut by 4 bases, the J end by 2 bases, with 17 bases between. Germline assignment: CDR1 KGHDR and CDR2 SFDVKD. The CDR3 covers 17 residues. The CDR3 sequence is CATSDVGTPTAYNEQFF. The CDR3 DNA follows: TGTGCCACCAGTGACGTCGGCACCCCGACGGCCTACAATGAGCAGTTCTTC.

The rearrangement uses TRBV10-1 and TRBJ2-7; perhaps TRBD2 as D (6 bases). Germline values: CDR1 WNHNN, CDR2 SYGVQD (reference sequence). Trimming left V 7 bases short and J 0 bases short, with 16 bases between. The CDR3 sequence is 15 residues long. The CDR3 DNA reads as TGCGCCAGCACGACGGCTAGCGCTTCCTCCTACGAGCAGTACTTC. This codes for CASTTASASSYEQYF.

The chain recombines TRBV24-1 with TRBJ1-2; D gene unclear. The germline gives CDR1 KGHDR, CDR2 SFDVKD. The CDR3 is made up of 12 amino acids. Trimming shortened V by 4 bases and J by 2 bases, and 4 bases separated the two germline ends. For the CDR3, the DNA is TGTGCCACCAGTGAAACCAACTATGGCTACACCTTC. It codes for CATSETNYGYTF.

Comments on this clonotype: The junction departs from germline at one end; a sequencing error may be responsible. This chain joins TRBV29-1 and TRBJ2-7; TRBD1 aligns across 10 bases. This CDR3 has 13 amino acids. Germline assignment: CDR1 SQVTM and CDR2 ANQGSEA. In DNA form, the CDR3 reads TGCAGTAGTAGGGACAGGGGTTCCTCCGAGCAGTACTTC. Protein: CSSRDRGSSEQYF.

CDR3 residues: CASSLVLRGNTEAFF. DNA for the CDR3: TGTGCCAGCAGCCTAGTCCTACGGGGGAACACTGAAGCTTTCTTT. J is TRBJ1-1 and V is TRBV7-3; D not resolved. CDR1 SGHTA and CDR2 FQGTGA come from the germline V gene. The V gene lost 5 bases and the J gene lost 1 base, with 14 bases spanning the gap. The CDR3 has 15 residues.

At least ten counts were recorded for this clonotype. The V gene is TRBV2, the J gene TRBJ1-2; D possibly corresponds to TRBD1 (5 bases). With 4 bases removed from V and 6 bases from J, the gap between germline ends came to 12 bases. This CDR3 is built from 13 residues. CDR1 SNHLY and CDR2 FYNNEI come from the germline V gene. The CDR3: CASSVAGYHGYTF. The CDR3, as DNA: TGTGCCAGCAGTGTGGCAGGGTATCATGGCTACACCTTC. Based on the CDR3 plus reference TRBV2 and TRBJ1-2, the full variable domain is EPEVTQTPSHQVTQMGQEVILRCVPISNHLYFYWYRQILGQKVEFLVSFYNNEISEKSEIFDDQFSVERPDGSNFTLKIRSTKLEDSAMYFCASSVAGYHGYTFGSGTRLTVV.